These T cell receptor beta chains were read from a single sample in a study of technical replicates of blood from a handful of donors. Profiling relied on immunoSEQ multiplex PCR, and the TCRdb table lists in-frame clones only, not all of them. The sample has roughly 93,000 clones; approximately 95% are singletons. What was sequenced was T cells isolated from PBMCs. The receptors were sampled from a human donor in good health. Each CDR3 is given with its conserved first and last residue. D genes are given only for firm matches. The size field is filled for only some rows; it gives once, few, many or a size class.

J gene: TRBJ2-3
D gene: TRBD2
CDR3 length: 16
V gene: TRBV19
clone size: NA
CDR3 protein: CASSAPSGDHTDTQYF
CDR3 DNA: TGTGCCAGTAGTGCGCCTAGCGGGGATCACACAGATACGCAGTATTTT

J gene: TRBJ2-5
D gene: TRBD1
CDR3 length: 16
V gene: TRBV5-4
clone size: once
CDR3 protein: CASSLVGQGDQETQYF
CDR3 DNA: TGTGCCAGCAGCTTGGTAGGTCAGGGGGATCAAGAGACCCAGTACTTC

J gene: TRBJ2-5
D gene: TRBD2
CDR3 length: 16
V gene: TRBV5-1
clone size: NA
CDR3 protein: CASSLRSGSPEETQYF
CDR3 DNA: TGCGCCAGCAGCCTACGGAGCGGGAGTCCGGAGGAGACCCAGTACTTC

J gene: TRBJ2-1
D gene: NA
CDR3 length: 12
V gene: TRBV2
clone size: NA
CDR3 protein: CASSDGLNEQFF
CDR3 DNA: TGTGCCAGCAGTGATGGGCTCAATGAGCAGTTCTTC

J gene: TRBJ2-7
D gene: TRBD2
CDR3 length: 14
V gene: TRBV27
clone size: NA
CDR3 protein: CASRTSGFSYEQYF
CDR3 DNA: TGTGCCAGCAGGACTAGCGGCTTCTCCTACGAGCAGTACTTC

J gene: TRBJ2-5
D gene: NA
CDR3 length: 14
V gene: TRBV28
clone size: NA
CDR3 protein: CASIPGRGQETQYF
CDR3 DNA: TGTGCCAGCATCCCGGGGAGAGGGCAAGAGACCCAGTACTTC

J gene: TRBJ2-5
D gene: TRBD2
CDR3 length: 15
V gene: TRBV6-6
clone size: NA
CDR3 protein: CASSYSLAGVETQYF
CDR3 DNA: TGTGCCAGCAGTTACTCACTAGCGGGGGTAGAGACCCAGTACTTC

J gene: TRBJ2-3
D gene: TRBD1
CDR3 length: 15
V gene: TRBV18
clone size: NA
CDR3 protein: CASSSTSQDRAWGYF
CDR3 DNA: TGTGCCAGCTCATCAACGTCGCAGGACAGGGCCTGGGGGTATTTT

J gene: TRBJ1-1
D gene: TRBD1
CDR3 length: 13
V gene: TRBV30
clone size: NA
CDR3 protein: CAWSVHRGAEAFF
CDR3 DNA: TGTGCCTGGAGTGTTCACAGGGGCGCTGAAGCTTTCTTT

J gene: TRBJ1-1
D gene: NA
CDR3 length: 11
V gene: TRBV29-1
clone size: NA
CDR3 protein: CSVEQNTEAFF
CDR3 DNA: TGCAGCGTTGAACAGAACACTGAAGCTTTCTTT

J gene: TRBJ2-5
D gene: TRBD2
CDR3 length: 15
V gene: TRBV11-2
clone size: NA
CDR3 protein: CASSSIRGGRETQYF
CDR3 DNA: TGTGCCAGCAGTTCGATTCGGGGGGGCCGGGAGACCCAGTACTTC

J gene: TRBJ1-1
D gene: TRBD1
CDR3 length: 13
V gene: TRBV29-1
clone size: NA
CDR3 protein: CSASQGMNTEAFF
CDR3 DNA: TGCAGCGCGTCACAGGGGATGAACACTGAAGCTTTCTTT

J gene: TRBJ2-5
D gene: NA
CDR3 length: 12
V gene: TRBV30
clone size: NA
CDR3 protein: CAWSANQETQYF
CDR3 DNA: TGTGCCTGGTCCGCTAACCAAGAGACCCAGTACTTC

J gene: TRBJ2-7
D gene: TRBD1
CDR3 length: 15
V gene: TRBV6-1
clone size: once
CDR3 protein: CASSEYAGTGVEQYF
CDR3 DNA: TGTGCCAGCAGTGAGTATGCCGGGACAGGGGTAGAGCAGTACTTC

J gene: TRBJ1-2
D gene: NA
CDR3 length: 16
V gene: TRBV30
clone size: NA
CDR3 protein: CAWSSLRGGISYGYTF
CDR3 DNA: TGTGCCTGGTCCTCACTTCGGGGAGGAATTAGCTATGGCTACACCTTC

J gene: TRBJ2-7
D gene: NA
CDR3 length: 13
V gene: TRBV5-1
clone size: NA
CDR3 protein: CASSSSGVSEQYF
CDR3 DNA: TGCGCCAGCAGCAGCTCGGGGGTTAGCGAGCAGTACTTC

J gene: TRBJ1-6
D gene: TRBD1
CDR3 length: 13
V gene: TRBV6-5
clone size: NA
CDR3 protein: CASGQVSRSPLHF
CDR3 DNA: TGTGCCAGCGGACAGGTTTCTAGATCACCCCTCCACTTT

J gene: TRBJ1-1
D gene: NA
CDR3 length: 11
V gene: TRBV27
clone size: NA
CDR3 protein: CASSLMGRAFF
CDR3 DNA: TGTGCCAGCAGTTTAATGGGCAGAGCTTTCTTT

J gene: TRBJ2-7
D gene: NA
CDR3 length: 14
V gene: TRBV28
clone size: NA
CDR3 protein: CASSLQRASYEQYF
CDR3 DNA: TGTGCCAGCAGTTTACAGCGGGCCTCTTACGAGCAGTACTTC

J gene: TRBJ2-7
D gene: NA
CDR3 length: 16
V gene: TRBV7-9
clone size: NA
CDR3 protein: CASSLELGVLPYEQYF
CDR3 DNA: TGTGCCAGCAGCTTAGAGTTGGGCGTCCTTCCCTACGAGCAGTACTTC

J gene: TRBJ2-7
D gene: NA
CDR3 length: 16
V gene: TRBV5-1
clone size: NA
CDR3 protein: CASSHLDRKLTYEQYF
CDR3 DNA: TGCGCCAGCAGCCACTTAGACAGAAAGCTCACCTACGAGCAGTACTTC

J gene: TRBJ1-2
D gene: NA
CDR3 length: 12
V gene: TRBV7-8
clone size: NA
CDR3 protein: CASSLDSYGYTF
CDR3 DNA: TGTGCCAGCAGCTTAGACAGCTATGGCTACACCTTC

J gene: TRBJ2-7
D gene: NA
CDR3 length: 11
V gene: TRBV6-5
clone size: NA
CDR3 protein: CASSGAYEQYF
CDR3 DNA: TGTGCCAGCAGTGGAGCCTACGAGCAGTACTTC

J gene: TRBJ2-6
D gene: TRBD2
CDR3 length: 20
V gene: TRBV19
clone size: NA
CDR3 protein: CASSKISGKERLGRANVLTF
CDR3 DNA: TGTGCCAGTAGTAAGATTAGCGGGAAAGAACGCCTTGGGCGGGCCAACGTCCTGACTTTC

J gene: TRBJ2-1
D gene: NA
CDR3 length: 15
V gene: TRBV4-1
clone size: NA
CDR3 protein: CASSVRLVSYNEQFF
CDR3 DNA: TGCGCCAGCAGCGTTCGACTAGTGTCCTACAATGAGCAGTTCTTC

J gene: TRBJ2-3
D gene: TRBD2
CDR3 length: 16
V gene: TRBV5-1
clone size: once
CDR3 protein: CASSSERGGGTDTQYF
CDR3 DNA: TGCGCCAGCAGCTCGGAGCGGGGGGGCGGGACAGATACGCAGTATTTT

J gene: TRBJ1-5
D gene: NA
CDR3 length: 14
V gene: TRBV2
clone size: NA
CDR3 protein: CASSADRNYQPQHF
CDR3 DNA: TGTGCCAGCAGCGCAGACAGGAACTATCAGCCCCAGCATTTT

J gene: TRBJ2-1
D gene: TRBD2
CDR3 length: 18
V gene: TRBV28
clone size: NA
CDR3 protein: CASRLRGLDPRVPNEQFF
CDR3 DNA: TGTGCCAGCAGACTTCGGGGACTAGACCCGCGGGTCCCCAATGAGCAGTTCTTC

J gene: TRBJ1-4
D gene: TRBD1
CDR3 length: 14
V gene: TRBV5-4
clone size: NA
CDR3 protein: CASSQDRADEKLFF
CDR3 DNA: TGTGCCAGCAGCCAAGACAGGGCTGATGAAAAACTGTTTTTT

J gene: TRBJ1-2
D gene: TRBD1
CDR3 length: 16
V gene: TRBV19
clone size: NA
CDR3 protein: CASSIRDRGRDYGYTF
CDR3 DNA: TGTGCCAGTAGTATCCGGGACAGGGGGCGCGACTATGGCTACACCTTC

J gene: TRBJ1-2
D gene: NA
CDR3 length: 15
V gene: TRBV28
clone size: once
CDR3 protein: CASSSPHSGNYGYTF
CDR3 DNA: TGTGCCAGCAGTTCCCCCCATTCAGGGAACTATGGCTACACCTTC

J gene: TRBJ1-3
D gene: TRBD1
CDR3 length: 14
V gene: TRBV6-1
clone size: NA
CDR3 protein: CASSLEGGRNTIYF
CDR3 DNA: TGTGCCAGCAGTTTGGAAGGGGGCCGAAACACCATATATTTT

J gene: TRBJ1-1
D gene: NA
CDR3 length: 14
V gene: TRBV10-2
clone size: NA
CDR3 protein: CASSSQGSNTEAFF
CDR3 DNA: TGCGCCAGCAGTAGCCAGGGCTCGAACACTGAAGCTTTCTTT

J gene: TRBJ2-5
D gene: TRBD2
CDR3 length: 15
V gene: TRBV18
clone size: NA
CDR3 protein: CASSPPAAGVKTQYF
CDR3 DNA: TGTGCCAGCTCACCACCGGCAGCGGGGGTTAAGACCCAGTACTTC

J gene: TRBJ1-3
D gene: TRBD1
CDR3 length: 16
V gene: TRBV18
clone size: NA
CDR3 protein: CASSNRTGGSGNTIYF
CDR3 DNA: TGTGCCAGCTCAAACCGGACAGGGGGTTCTGGAAACACCATATATTTT

J gene: TRBJ2-7
D gene: TRBD2
CDR3 length: 14
V gene: TRBV27
clone size: NA
CDR3 protein: CASSSFSGSHEQYF
CDR3 DNA: TGTGCCAGCAGTTCTTTTAGCGGGAGCCACGAGCAGTACTTC

J gene: TRBJ2-1
D gene: TRBD1
CDR3 length: 14
V gene: TRBV5-6
clone size: NA
CDR3 protein: CASLGQGSGREQFF
CDR3 DNA: TGTGCCAGCTTGGGACAGGGGTCCGGGAGAGAGCAGTTCTTC

J gene: TRBJ2-2
D gene: TRBD1
CDR3 length: 16
V gene: TRBV11-3
clone size: NA
CDR3 protein: CASSSTDRGRTGELFF
CDR3 DNA: TGTGCCAGCAGCTCCACGGACAGGGGGCGCACCGGGGAGCTGTTTTTT

J gene: TRBJ1-1
D gene: NA
CDR3 length: 14
V gene: TRBV7-3
clone size: NA
CDR3 protein: CASSSGGYGTEAFF
CDR3 DNA: TGTGCCAGCAGCTCAGGAGGTTACGGCACTGAAGCTTTCTTT

J gene: TRBJ2-3
D gene: TRBD1
CDR3 length: 14
V gene: TRBV6-5
clone size: NA
CDR3 protein: CASSWDRGTDTQYF
CDR3 DNA: TGTGCCAGCAGCTGGGACAGGGGAACAGATACGCAGTATTTT

J gene: TRBJ2-7
D gene: NA
CDR3 length: 14
V gene: TRBV7-9
clone size: NA
CDR3 protein: CASSLGQGRGEQYF
CDR3 DNA: TGTGCCAGCAGCTTAGGCCAGGGGAGAGGCGAGCAGTACTTC

J gene: TRBJ1-4
D gene: NA
CDR3 length: 14
V gene: TRBV30
clone size: once
CDR3 protein: CAWSPGLSNEKLFF
CDR3 DNA: TGTGCCTGGAGCCCAGGTTTATCTAATGAAAAACTGTTTTTT

J gene: TRBJ1-2
D gene: NA
CDR3 length: 19
V gene: TRBV28
clone size: NA
CDR3 protein: CASSIPNGEQDGYDYGYTF
CDR3 DNA: TGTGCCAGCAGTATACCCAACGGGGAGCAGGACGGCTATGACTATGGCTACACCTTC

J gene: TRBJ1-1
D gene: NA
CDR3 length: 14
V gene: TRBV2
clone size: NA
CDR3 protein: CASSEGEMNTEAFF
CDR3 DNA: TGTGCCAGCAGTGAAGGGGAGATGAACACTGAAGCTTTCTTT

J gene: TRBJ2-5
D gene: NA
CDR3 length: 14
V gene: TRBV5-1
clone size: NA
CDR3 protein: CASSYGSQAETQYF
CDR3 DNA: TGCGCCAGCAGCTACGGGAGCCAGGCTGAGACCCAGTACTTC